Listed below are T cell receptor beta chains from one sample, sequenced in a study of cytomegalovirus exposure and HLA in healthy donors. Method: immunoSEQ multiplex PCR; TCRdb's copy keeps in-frame clones and lacks some. The sample lists about 140,000 clones, approximately 9% occurring once. Sequenced: PBMCs. These receptors came from a male donor in good health and CMV-seronegative. Both conserved end residues are part of each CDR3. Fields, in order: V gene, clone size, CDR3 length, J gene, D gene, CDR3 DNA, CDR3 protein. A D gene is named only where the DNA matches it firmly. Expanded clones get a size class; other rows say once, few or many, or leave the size out.

>TRBV7-2|-|14|TRBJ1-1|-
TGTGCCAGCAGCTTAGTTGAGATGAACACTGAAGCTTTCTTT
CASSLVEMNTEAFF
>TRBV28|-|12|TRBJ1-1|TRBD1
TGTGCCAGCACTTCAGGGGGCACTGAAGCTTTCTTT
CASTSGGTEAFF
>TRBV10-1|-|14|TRBJ1-6|TRBD1
TGCGCCAGCAGGGGGGACAGGGGTGGGTCACCCCTCCACTTT
CASRGDRGGSPLHF
>TRBV19|few|16|TRBJ2-7|TRBD2
TGTGCCAGTAGAGGGACTAGCGGGAGTGGTGAGGGCGAGCAGTACTTC
CASRGTSGSGEGEQYF
>TRBV29-1|-|16|TRBJ1-2|-
TGCAGCGTTGAAGAAGGAGGTCAGGGGCCCTACTATGGCTACACCTTC
CSVEEGGQGPYYGYTF
>TRBV9|-|15|TRBJ2-7|TRBD2
TGTGCCAGCAGCCCTAGACTAGCGGGAGGGTACGAGCAGTACTTC
CASSPRLAGGYEQYF
>TRBV19|-|15|TRBJ2-7|TRBD1
TGTGCCAGTAGTTACAAGGGACAGGGGTCTGGCGAGCAGTACTTC
CASSYKGQGSGEQYF
>TRBV11-2|-|14|TRBJ1-1|-
TGTGCCAGCAGCTTAGCGGCAGGGAACACTGAAGCTTTCTTT
CASSLAAGNTEAFF
>TRBV7-2|few|16|TRBJ1-2|-
TGTGCCAGCAGTCAAGAGATACAGGGAGAAAACTATGGCTACACCTTC
CASSQEIQGENYGYTF
>TRBV11-2|few|16|TRBJ1-5|TRBD1
TGTGCCAGCAGCTCGGCGACAGGGGGGGTCAATCAGCCCCAGCATTTT
CASSSATGGVNQPQHF
>TRBV5-1|few|14|TRBJ2-2|-
TGCGCCAGCAGCTTGTTCCTAGATACCGGGGAGCTGTTTTTT
CASSLFLDTGELFF
>TRBV5-1|-|14|TRBJ2-7|-
TGCGCCAGCAGCTTGGAAGGTCTAGCGCGAGAGCAGTACTTC
CASSLEGLAREQYF
>TRBV29-1|-|15|TRBJ2-4|-
TGCAGCGTTGAAACGGCAGGTGGTGCCAAAAACATTCAGTACTTC
CSVETAGGAKNIQYF
>TRBV5-4|-|16|TRBJ2-2|TRBD2
TGTGCCAGCAGAGTCGGGACTAGCGGCAACACCGGGGAGCTGTTTTTT
CASRVGTSGNTGELFF
>TRBV10-3|-|16|TRBJ2-3|TRBD2
TGTGCCATCAGCGGGGGGTCGGGGCAAAGCACAGATACGCAGTATTTT
CAISGGSGQSTDTQYF
>TRBV29-1|-|15|TRBJ1-2|TRBD1
TGCAGCGCCAACCGCCCCCCCCGGGACAGGGATGGCTACACCTTC
CSANRPPRDRDGYTF
>TRBV27|-|14|TRBJ2-5|-
TGTGCCAGCAGTTACGGACTGCGATGGGAGACCCAGTACTTC
CASSYGLRWETQYF
>TRBV6-5|-|16|TRBJ2-7|TRBD1
TGTGCCAGCAGTTACTCACCGAGGGGGCCCCCCTACGAGCAGTACTTC
CASSYSPRGPPYEQYF
>TRBV7-9|few|15|TRBJ2-5|-
TGTGCCAGCAGCCCCCGGGGACACTTCCCGGAGACCCAGTACTTC
CASSPRGHFPETQYF
>TRBV28|few|14|TRBJ2-1|TRBD2
TGTGCCAGCAGTTTAGAAGGGACTACGAATGAGCAGTTCTTC
CASSLEGTTNEQFF
>TRBV14|-|15|TRBJ2-7|-
TGTGCCACCCTTAAGGGGGTAGCGAGGCTCTACGAGCAGTACTTC
CATLKGVARLYEQYF
>TRBV9|-|17|TRBJ2-3|TRBD1
TGTGCCAGCAGCGTGGCCCCCGGGACAGGGGGCGCAGATACGCAGTATTTT
CASSVAPGTGGADTQYF
>TRBV30|-|15|TRBJ2-3|-
TGTGCCTGGAGTGTACTAGATCCGACCACAGATACGCAGTATTTT
CAWSVLDPTTDTQYF
>TRBV5-4|few|14|TRBJ2-4|-
TGTGCCAGCAGCTTGGGGCAGGGTCAAAACATTCAGTACTTC
CASSLGQGQNIQYF
>TRBV11-3|-|14|TRBJ1-3|-
TGTGCCAGCAGCTCGTGGACAGCAGGAAACACCATATATTTT
CASSSWTAGNTIYF
>TRBV7-9|few|15|TRBJ2-1|-
TGTGCCAGCAGCTATAGCGGTATCCCGGCGTATGAGCAGTTCTTC
CASSYSGIPAYEQFF
>TRBV29-1|few|14|TRBJ2-7|-
TGCAGCGCCCTGGATGGGGCGCGTCCCTACGAGCAGTACTTC
CSALDGARPYEQYF
>TRBV6-1|-|14|TRBJ1-5|-
TGTGCCAGCAGTCCTCGGAGTAGCCGGGGGCCCCAGCATTTT
CASSPRSSRGPQHF
>TRBV11-2|-|15|TRBJ1-1|-
TGTGCCAGCAGCTTAGTCCACAGGGTAGGCACTGAAGCTTTCTTT
CASSLVHRVGTEAFF
>TRBV7-8|few|19|TRBJ2-3|-
TGTGCCAGCAGCTTATTTAGGTCACCTCCTCGGAGTGGGACAGATACGCAGTATTTT
CASSLFRSPPRSGTDTQYF
>TRBV13|few|16|TRBJ1-2|-
TGTGCCAGCAGCGTACCTCGTAGCCTCCCAAACTATGGCTACACCTTC
CASSVPRSLPNYGYTF
>TRBV5-8|few|18|TRBJ2-3|-
TGTGCCAGCAGCTTGGGATTAGCCTTATCTCTAGGCACAGATACGCAGTATTTT
CASSLGLALSLGTDTQYF
>TRBV13|few|14|TRBJ1-6|-
TGTGCCAGCAGCCCCTCCCCCCCCGTTTCACCCCTCCACTTT
CASSPSPPVSPLHF
>TRBV6-4|-|13|TRBJ2-1|-
TGTGCCAGCAGTTCTGTCGGTGGCAATGAGCAGTTCTTC
CASSSVGGNEQFF
>TRBV6-8|-|14|TRBJ1-5|-
TGTGCCAGCATGAAGGGACATAGCAATCAGCCCCAGCATTTT
CASMKGHSNQPQHF
>TRBV27|-|11|TRBJ1-2|-
TGTGCCAGCAGTCAAGGACTCTCCTACACCTTC
CASSQGLSYTF
>TRBV29-1|-|14|TRBJ2-7|TRBD1
TGCAGCGTTGGGGGCCGGGACAGGTTACGAGGGCAGTACTTC
CSVGGRDRLRGQYF
>TRBV2|-|12|TRBJ2-7|TRBD2
TGTGCCAGCCAGACTAGCGGTGGCGAGCAGTACTTC
CASQTSGGEQYF
>TRBV7-2|-|16|TRBJ1-5|-
TGTGCCAGCAGCTTATCAGGGCAGACTCTCAATCAGCCCCAGCATTTT
CASSLSGQTLNQPQHF
>TRBV4-2|-|15|TRBJ2-7|TRBD1
TGTGCCAGCAGCCATCTCCGGGACAGGGACTACGAGCAGTACTTC
CASSHLRDRDYEQYF
>TRBV27|-|17|TRBJ2-2|TRBD1
TGTGCCAGCACTACCGTCGAGGGGGCCCGAAACACCGGGGAGCTGTTTTTT
CASTTVEGARNTGELFF
>TRBV5-4|few|13|TRBJ1-2|-
TGTGCCAGCAGCCCCGACACCAACTATGGCTACACCTTC
CASSPDTNYGYTF
>TRBV2|few|14|TRBJ1-5|-
TGTGCCAGCGGGGCACCTCATAGCAATCAGCCCCAGCATTTT
CASGAPHSNQPQHF